This TCR beta chain was identified during a study of control samples from healthy donors and cancer patients. Trimming stripped 3 bases from V and 10 bases from J, with 7 bases between. The CDR3 loop spans 10 amino acids. Germline V gives CDR1 DFQATT, CDR2 SNEGSKA (reference sequence). Profiled with immunoSEQ multiplex PCR; TCRdb holds only in-frame clones, not every one. The sample consists of tens of thousands of clones, roughly nine tenths of them appearing once. Material for sequencing was blood. This rearrangement joins TRBV20-1 to TRBJ2-1; D is tentatively TRBD1 or TRBD2 (5 bases each). The receptor comes from a man aged 45-65 years in good health. This CDR3 reads CSARGVEQFF. The CDR3 coding sequence is TGCAGTGCTAGGGGGGTGGAGCAGTTCTTC.